This T cell receptor (beta chain) was captured in a study of blood T cell repertoires in COVID-19. Original analysis: Researchers report that nucleated cell counts were estimated from reference gene primer amplification. Method: immunoSEQ multiplex PCR; TCRdb's copy keeps in-frame clones and lacks some. That table is the source of V, J and clone size, and D and trimming were worked out from the DNA. Of about 260,000 clones detected, approximately 86% appear once; the ten largest clones hold over 1.5%. The CDR3 extends over 15 amino acids. Trimming took 0 bases from V and 4 from J, leaving 13 bases between them. The germline V gene encodes CDR1 LNHDA and CDR2 SQIVND (reference sequence).

This sequence joins TRBV19 and TRBJ2-7; no clear D gene. Source material: peripheral blood. The sequence was obtained from a man aged 25-45 years with active or convalescent COVID-19. The CDR3 bases are TGTGCCAGTAGTATAGATTCGAACAGCCCATACGAGCAGTACTTC. This encodes CASSIDSNSPYEQYF.